These 17 T cell receptor beta chains were sequenced from one sample in a study of cytomegalovirus exposure and HLA in healthy donors. The assay was immunoSEQ multiplex PCR, and TCRdb's table has in-frame clones only and misses some. The table shows around 300,000 clones, with nearly 90% occurring only once. Sample: PBMCs. These receptors were collected from a man younger than 40 in good health and CMV-seronegative.

V usage is TRBV5-4 and J usage is TRBJ1-3; unclear D gene. Trimming removed 0 bases from V and 2 bases from J, with 6 bases in between. The germline V gene has CDR1 SGHNT and CDR2 YYREEE (reference sequence). The CDR3 extends over 14 amino acids. CDR3 loop: CASSLGGAGNTIYF. CDR3 DNA: TGTGCCAGCAGCTTGGGGGGAGCTGGAAACACCATATATTTT.

There are a few counts of this clone. The chain carries TRBV4-1 and TRBJ1-6; D possibly corresponds to TRBD1 (5 bases). This CDR3 spans 15 amino acids. With 3 bases removed from V and 6 bases from J, the gap between germline ends came to 12 bases. Per germline, CDR1 MGHRA and CDR2 YSYEKL. CDR3 in amino acids: CASSQAEGANSPLHF. The DNA for the CDR3 is TGCGCCAGCAGCCAGGCGGAAGGGGCTAATTCACCCCTCCACTTT.

The rearrangement links TRBV11-2 to TRBJ1-1; TRBD1 is a possible D gene (5 bases). Germline V gene lookup returns CDR1 SGHAT and CDR2 FQNNGV. Trimming left V 5 bases short and J 5 bases short, with 15 bases between. CDR3 length: 14 residues. The CDR3 region is CASSPTVGGTEAFF. The CDR3 bases are TGTGCCAGCAGCCCGACAGTGGGGGGTACTGAAGCTTTCTTT.

The chain has TRBV29-1 and TRBJ2-7; 9 bases align to TRBD1. The V gene end was trimmed by 3 bases and the J gene end by 4 bases; junction bases not matched to a gene: 1. This CDR3 spans 12 amino acids. Germline lookup yields CDR1 SQVTM and CDR2 ANQGSEA. The CDR3, as DNA: TGCAGCGTTGAGGACAGGGGTTACGAGCAGTACTTC. It is translated as CSVEDRGYEQYF.

This clone was found once. The rearrangement links TRBV7-9 to TRBJ1-4; D is perhaps TRBD1 (6 bases). Germline values: CDR1 SEHNR, CDR2 FQNEAQ (reference sequence). Trimming removed 2 bases at V and 3 bases at J, with 10 bases between. The CDR3 consists of 15 residues. In DNA form, the CDR3 reads TGTGCCAGCAGCTTAAAAGGACAGTCTAATGAAAAACTGTTTTTT. Translated, it gives CASSLKGQSNEKLFF.

The genes are TRBV7-9 and TRBJ2-3, with D perhaps TRBD2 (6 bases). V lost 2 bases and J lost 1, with 7 bases in between. CDR1 is SEHNR, CDR2 FQNEAQ, per germline (reference sequence). The CDR3 runs to 14 residues. DNA of the CDR3: TGTGCCAGCAGCTTACGCGGGGGCACAGATACGCAGTATTTT. Protein: CASSLRGGTDTQYF.

The gene calls are TRBV11-3 and TRBJ2-5; possibly TRBD2 for D (5 bases). The germline V and J ends were trimmed by 4 bases and 1 base, with 13 bases remaining between them. The CDR3 totals 15 residues. Germline V gene data show CDR1 as SGHNT and CDR2 as YENEEA. CDR3 nucleotides: TGTGCCAGCAGCTCGGGGTTAGCGAGCCAAGAGACCCAGTACTTC. It specifies CASSSGLASQETQYF.

This chain connects TRBV19 to TRBJ1-5, with 9 nucleotides matching TRBD1. Unmatched junction bases numbered 10, after V lost 7 bases and J lost 6 bases. Germline-derived CDR1 and CDR2 are LNHDA and SQIVND (reference sequence). The CDR3 length is 15 residues. The CDR3 protein is CASKNTGGTGQPQHF. The CDR3 DNA sequence: TGTGCCAGTAAAAACACAGGGGGCACAGGTCAGCCCCAGCATTTT.

This chain uses TRBV6-5 with TRBJ1-2, with TRBD1 identical over 9 bases. The J segment lost 7 bases and the V segment lost 2 bases, leaving 5 bases of the junction unmatched. Looked up from germline, CDR1 is MNHEY and CDR2 is SVGAGI. CDR3 length: 14 amino acids. CDR3 region: CASSYGTGSGGYTF. As DNA, the CDR3 is TGTGCCAGCAGTTACGGGACAGGGTCGGGTGGCTACACCTTC.

This chain links TRBV30 with TRBJ1-5; D gene unclear. Trimming removed 2 bases at V and 7 bases at J, with 6 bases between. This CDR3 is built from 11 residues. Looked up from germline, CDR1 is GTSNPN and CDR2 is SVGIG (reference sequence). CDR3 loop: CAWSLGQPQHF. Here the CDR3 DNA reads TGTGCCTGGAGTCTGGGCCAGCCCCAGCATTTT. Filled out from reference TRBV30 and TRBJ1-5, the complete variable domain reads SQTIHQWPATLVQPVGSPLSLECTVEGTSNPNLYWYRQAAGRGLQLLFYSVGIGQISSEVPQNLSASRPQDRQFILSSKKLLLSDSGFYLCAWSLGQPQHFGDGTRLSIL.

The CDR3 loop reads CASSERTGERTQYF. The CDR3 region has the DNA TGTGCCAGCAGTGAAAGAACAGGGGAACGTACGCAGTATTTT. The V call is TRBV2, the J call TRBJ2-3; 7 bases agree with TRBD1. CDR3 size: 14 residues. The ends lost 2 bases at V and 8 bases at J; junction bases unmatched: 7. Per germline, CDR1 SNHLY and CDR2 FYNNEI.

The chain employs TRBV9 and TRBJ1-2; 8 bases line up with TRBD1. The J segment lost 4 bases and the V segment lost 4 bases, leaving 9 bases of the junction unmatched. CDR1 SGDLS and CDR2 YYNGEE come from the germline V gene. The CDR3 extends over 15 amino acids. CDR3 sequence: CASSPRTGKGYGYTF. Here the CDR3 DNA reads TGTGCCAGCAGCCCCAGGACAGGGAAAGGCTATGGCTACACCTTC.

V is TRBV5-1 and J is TRBJ2-6, with TRBD1 matching 8 bases. The V and J ends lost 4 bases and 4 bases, in that order; junction bases with no gene match: 7. Germline V gene lookup returns CDR1 SGHRS and CDR2 YFSETQ. The CDR3 contains 16 residues. The CDR3: CASSPQGAKGANVLTF. The CDR3 nucleotides read TGCGCCAGCAGCCCTCAGGGGGCGAAAGGGGCCAACGTCCTGACTTTC.

In the case of this clone: Other DNA sequences within the sample encode an identical CDR3. J is TRBJ1-5 and V is TRBV30; D unresolved. Trimming removed 0 bases from V and 2 bases from J, with 8 bases in between. This CDR3 is built from 14 residues. Looked up from germline, CDR1 is GTSNPN and CDR2 is SVGIG (reference sequence). Here the CDR3 DNA reads TGTGCCTGGAGTGTACTAGGGCGCAATCAGCCCCAGCATTTT. Protein: CAWSVLGRNQPQHF.

The J gene is TRBJ2-7, the V gene TRBV6-5; 8 positions agree with TRBD1. The trim removed 4 bases at V and 3 bases at J, leaving 8 bases unmatched. The CDR3 runs 15 residues. In germline, CDR1 is MNHEY, CDR2 SVGAGI. CDR3 residues: CASSSPGDRHYEQYF. The CDR3 DNA sequence: TGTGCCAGCAGTTCACCGGGGGACAGGCACTACGAGCAGTACTTC.

The chain employs TRBV11-2 and TRBJ2-1; 7 bases agree with TRBD2. Trimming cost V 0 bases and J 2 bases; bases outside gene matches: 7. The CDR3 totals 17 residues. CDR1 and CDR2 (germline): SGHAT, FQNNGV. The CDR3 nucleotides read TGTGCCAGCAGCTTAGAATTCATGGCGGGGGCCTACAATGAGCAGTTCTTC. This translates into CASSLEFMAGAYNEQFF.

This chain uses TRBV11-2 with TRBJ2-7, with TRBD1 as a possible D gene (5 bases). CDR3 length: 16 residues. V was shortened by 5 bases and J by 3 bases, with 20 bases between the two germline ends. CDR1 SGHAT and CDR2 FQNNGV come from the germline V gene. The CDR3 bases are TGTGCCAGCAGCCACGAACAGAGACAGTGGAACTACGAGCAGTACTTC. Translated, it gives CASSHEQRQWNYEQYF.